This T cell receptor beta chain was sequenced in a study of T-cell reconstitution after alpha-beta-depleted transplantation in children. Findings of the study overall: Newly produced T cells mostly accounted for T-cell counts and diversity one year post-transplant.

This clonotype showed up just a few times. Its cognate antigen is unknown. Preparation of the TCRbeta library involved a method that used unique molecular identifiers. TCRdb reanalysed the PCR reads using MiXCR and keeps one entry per CDR3 protein. Among fewer than 250,000 distinct CDR3 sequences listed, under 20% were seen once. The source material was PBMCs, mostly from graft donor cells, sampled 360 days after TCRalphabeta/CD19-depleted stem cell transplant. The TCR sequence derives from a male patient aged 2 to 10 who had a stem cell transplant for acute lymphoblastic leukemia, so the T cells may come from the graft donor.

CDR3 coding DNA: TGCAGCGGAACGACAGCGAACACTGAAGCTTTCTTT. Its translation: CSGTTANTEAFF. This sequence joins TRBV29-1 and TRBJ1-1, with a possible D match to TRBD1 (5 bases). V dropped 7 bases and J dropped 1 base, with 10 bases sitting between them. Germline CDR1 SQVTM, CDR2 ANQGSEA. The CDR3 runs 12 residues.